These 9 T cell receptor beta chains originate from one sample sequenced in a study of T cell changes during pregnancy in multiple sclerosis. Some clones are missing from TCRdb's copy, which holds only in-frame ones; the method was immunoSEQ multiplex PCR. The repertoire has roughly 32,000 clones, 85% to 90% of them found once; the top ten carry about 3.8%. Sequenced here: CD8+ T cells from peripheral blood mononuclear cells, sampled in the third trimester of pregnancy. Receptor source: a female donor with multiple sclerosis, enrolled in a pregnancy study.

V gene TRBV6-1 combines with J gene TRBJ1-2; no firm D call. Per germline, CDR1 MNHNS and CDR2 SASEGT. The length of the CDR3 is 15 residues. The ends were cut back, 2 bases at V and 5 bases at J, with 15 bases in the middle. The CDR3 DNA is TGTGCCAGCAGTGAACCCCCCGCAGGAAAGTATGGCTACACCTTC. It encodes CASSEPPAGKYGYTF.

The chain has TRBV19 and TRBJ1-5, with D hard to call. The germline V gene has CDR1 LNHDA and CDR2 SQIVND (reference sequence). V was pared by 7 bases and J by 9 bases, with 19 bases between. The CDR3 length is 14 residues. DNA for the CDR3: TGTGCCAGTACTTCGACCCAGGTATCCGGGCCCCAGCATTTT. Its protein product is CASTSTQVSGPQHF.

The chain uses TRBV27 and TRBJ2-5; 8 bases are a match to TRBD1. The trim removed 3 bases at V and 4 bases at J, leaving 7 bases unmatched. CDR3 length: 15 residues. Germline V CDR1 and CDR2: MNHEY, SMNVEV (reference sequence). CDR3 region: CASSLGGQGLETQYF. The CDR3, as DNA: TGTGCCAGCAGTTTGGGTGGACAGGGTCTAGAGACCCAGTACTTC.

The chain employs TRBV4-2 and TRBJ2-5, with D possibly TRBD2 on 6 matching bases. The CDR3 contains 14 residues. Germline loops: CDR1 LGHNA, CDR2 YNFKEQ. V was shortened by 6 bases and J by 1 base, with 12 bases between the two germline ends. CDR3 residues: CASRPSGVQETQYF. The CDR3 coding sequence is TGTGCCAGCAGACCGTCGGGGGTCCAAGAGACCCAGTACTTC.

V and J are TRBV2 and TRBJ2-5; 13 bases agree with TRBD2. V lost 4 bases to trimming and J lost 5 bases; unmatched junction nucleotides: 7. The CDR3 has 16 amino acids. From germline, CDR1 is SNHLY and CDR2 FYNNEI. CDR3 sequence reads: CASSGGLAGWGETQYF. The CDR3 DNA follows: TGTGCCAGCAGTGGGGGACTAGCGGGGTGGGGGGAGACCCAGTACTTC.

This chain links TRBV27 with TRBJ2-1; TRBD2 might be the D (6 bases). The germline gives CDR1 MNHEY, CDR2 SMNVEV (reference sequence). V shed 6 bases and J shed 5 bases, with 20 bases lying between them. This CDR3 spans 16 amino acids. Written as DNA, the CDR3 is TGTGCCAGCAGCCAATACTCCCCGACGGGGGACAATGAGCAGTTCTTC. It encodes CASSQYSPTGDNEQFF.

The gene calls are TRBV19 and TRBJ2-5; the D gene is possibly TRBD1 (5 bases). The germline V and J ends were trimmed by 3 bases and 5 bases, with 13 bases remaining between them. The CDR3 is 14 amino acids. Germline CDR1 and CDR2: LNHDA and SQIVND (reference sequence). The DNA of the CDR3 is TGTGCCAGTAGTATTTGGGTGGGGCTCGAGACCCAGTACTTC. Residues: CASSIWVGLETQYF.

V and J are TRBV11-1 and TRBJ1-2; a weak D match, TRBD1 (6 bases). Germline V gives CDR1 SGHAT, CDR2 FQDESV (reference sequence). Trimming shortened V by 5 bases and J by 4 bases, and 14 bases separated the two germline ends. This CDR3 has 14 residues. The CDR3 coding sequence is TGTGCCAGCAGCCCCCGTGGGGGCACCTATGGCTACACCTTC. It translates to CASSPRGGTYGYTF.

This clone was found a few times. The J gene is TRBJ1-4, the V gene TRBV15; 10 positions agree with TRBD1. V lost 0 bases and J lost 6; bases outside the gene matches: 4. Germline-derived CDR1 and CDR2 are LNHNV and YYDKDF (reference sequence). The CDR3 has 16 amino acids. DNA of the CDR3: TGTGCCACCAGCAGAGAGACAGGGGGCGGTTATGAAAAACTGTTTTTT. Translating it yields CATSRETGGGYEKLFF.